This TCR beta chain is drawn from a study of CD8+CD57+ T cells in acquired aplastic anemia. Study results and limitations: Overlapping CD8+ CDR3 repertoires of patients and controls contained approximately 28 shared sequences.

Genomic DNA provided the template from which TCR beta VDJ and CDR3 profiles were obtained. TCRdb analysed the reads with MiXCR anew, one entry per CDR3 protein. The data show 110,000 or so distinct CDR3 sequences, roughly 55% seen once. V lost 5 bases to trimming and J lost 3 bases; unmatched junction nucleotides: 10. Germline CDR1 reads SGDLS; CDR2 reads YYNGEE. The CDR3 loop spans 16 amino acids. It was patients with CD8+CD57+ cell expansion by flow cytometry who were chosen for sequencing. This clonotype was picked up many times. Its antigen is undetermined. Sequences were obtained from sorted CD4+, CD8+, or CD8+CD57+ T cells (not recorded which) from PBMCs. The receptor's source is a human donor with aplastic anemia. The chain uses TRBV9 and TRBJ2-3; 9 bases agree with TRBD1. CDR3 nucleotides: TGTGCCAGCAGTAAACAGGGGGCCGCAGAAACAGATACGCAGTATTTT. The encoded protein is CASSKQGAAETDTQYF.